This T cell receptor (beta chain) was documented in a study of cytomegalovirus exposure and HLA in healthy donors. About the research overall: From HLA-typed donors, an early data release held tens of millions of unique TCRs.

Regarding this clone: Its antigen is undetermined.

Germline-derived CDR1 and CDR2 are MNHNS and SASEGT. The CDR3 is made up of 17 amino acids. Unmatched junction bases numbered 11, after V lost 2 bases and J lost 4 bases. Study results and caveats: Sequencing likely produced, as an artifact, a cluster of highly shared sequence variants. Analysis was carried out at a later point, and it linked a missense DCLRE1C variant to TCR beta V- and J-gene trimming.

PCR was performed using 60 Vbeta and 13 Jbeta primers. The protocol was immunoSEQ multiplex PCR, while the TCRdb copy is restricted to in-frame clones and leaves out a portion. Among under 250,000 clones, under 90% were seen once, and the ten largest hold 1% to 1.5%. This chain uses TRBV6-1 with TRBJ2-7; TRBD1 aligns across 10 bases. Sequences were obtained from PBMCs. The TCR comes from a human donor in good health. CDR3 in amino acids: CASSEFRWDRGWYEQYF. The CDR3 DNA reads as TGTGCCAGCAGTGAATTTAGATGGGACAGGGGATGGTACGAGCAGTACTTC.